The TCR beta chain described here comes from a study of regulatory T cells in long-lasting Graves disease. Library construction for TCR beta used iRepertoire HTBI primers and Arm-PCR of CDR3 regions. TCRdb independently ran MiXCR on the multiplex PCR reads; one entry per CDR3 protein. The data contain 360,000 or so distinct CDR3 sequences, approximately 12% of them seen just once; the ten biggest clones take up approximately 17%. V was clipped by 4 bases and J by 7 bases, with 13 bases between them. The germline V gene has CDR1 SEHNR and CDR2 FQNEAQ (reference sequence). The CDR3 spans 13 residues. This sample's time point: newly diagnosed GD, antithyroid drugs for less than 3 months. RNA isolated from PBMCs was used to make the TCR library. This clonotype has a handful of counts. The same data also contributed to another study, on T cells in Graves' hyperthyroidism and ophthalmopathy.

The receptor comes from a woman aged 18-29 years with Graves disease. Specimen: peripheral blood mononuclear cells (PBMCs), collected at new diagnosis, from a patient treated with antithyroid drugs. The chain links TRBV7-9 to TRBJ2-5; D is unresolved. In nucleotides, the CDR3 is TGTGCCAGCAGCTCGACCTCAGCAGGGACCCAGTACTTC. Protein: CASSSTSAGTQYF.